Given below is one T cell receptor (beta chain) in context. TCRdb processed the multiplex PCR reads anew with MiXCR; each CDR3 protein has one entry. The sample gives 190,000 or so distinct CDR3 sequences, approximately 33% of which show up once; roughly 4% is in the top ten. This specimen comes from a study of breast tumors, draining lymph nodes, adjacent tissues. The lymph nodes were axillary draining lymph nodes from breast cancer patients. What was sequenced was axillary lymph node tissue. The receptor comes from a female donor with breast cancer. Some clones in this sample may be carry-over from other donors' samples.

CDR3 residues: CASSWTSGGPLDTQYF. Here the CDR3 DNA reads TGTGCCAGCAGCTGGACTAGCGGGGGGCCCCTAGATACGCAGTATTTT. V and J are TRBV7-9 and TRBJ2-3, with TRBD2 identical over 14 bases. The germline V gene has CDR1 SEHNR and CDR2 FQNEAQ (reference sequence). With V trimmed by 4 bases and J by 5 bases, 5 bases remained unmatched. This CDR3 has 16 residues.